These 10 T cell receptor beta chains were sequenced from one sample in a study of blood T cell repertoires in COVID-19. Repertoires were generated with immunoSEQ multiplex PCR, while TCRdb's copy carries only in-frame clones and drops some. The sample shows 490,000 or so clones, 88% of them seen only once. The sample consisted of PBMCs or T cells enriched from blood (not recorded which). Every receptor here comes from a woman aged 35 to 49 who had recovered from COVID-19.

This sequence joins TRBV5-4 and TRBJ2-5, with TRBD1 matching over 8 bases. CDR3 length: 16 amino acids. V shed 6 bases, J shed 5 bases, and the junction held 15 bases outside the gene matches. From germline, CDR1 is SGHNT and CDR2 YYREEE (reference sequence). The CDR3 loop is CASTPGTGGVQETQYF. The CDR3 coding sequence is TGTGCCAGCACCCCGGGGACAGGTGGGGTCCAGGAGACCCAGTACTTC. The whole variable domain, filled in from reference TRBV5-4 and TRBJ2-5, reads ETGVTQSPTHLIKTRGQQVTLRCSSQSGHNTVSWYQQALGQGPQFIFQYYREEENGRGNFPPRFSGLQFPNYSSELNVNALELDDSALYLCASTPGTGGVQETQYFGPGTRLLVL.

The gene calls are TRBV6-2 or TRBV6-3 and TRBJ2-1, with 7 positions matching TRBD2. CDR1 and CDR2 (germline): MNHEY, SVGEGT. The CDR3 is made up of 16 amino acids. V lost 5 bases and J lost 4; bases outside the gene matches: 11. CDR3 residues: CASSKLSSGPYNEQFF. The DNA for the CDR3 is TGTGCCAGCAGTAAACTTTCTAGCGGACCATACAATGAGCAGTTCTTC.

CDR3 sequence reads: CASSYGLAGGRRETQYF. The CDR3 nucleotides read TGCGCCAGCAGCTACGGACTAGCGGGAGGGCGGCGAGAGACCCAGTACTTC. The chain links TRBV5-1 to TRBJ2-5, with 15 positions matching TRBD2. This CDR3 is built from 17 residues. Germline-derived CDR1 and CDR2 are SGHRS and YFSETQ. The trim removed 3 bases at V and 4 bases at J, leaving 7 bases unmatched.

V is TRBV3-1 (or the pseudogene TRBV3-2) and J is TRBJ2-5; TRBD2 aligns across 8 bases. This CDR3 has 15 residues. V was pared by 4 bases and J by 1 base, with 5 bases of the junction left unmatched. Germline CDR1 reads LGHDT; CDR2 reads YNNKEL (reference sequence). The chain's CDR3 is CASSPNSGAQETQYF. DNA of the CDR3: TGTGCCAGCAGCCCCAATAGCGGGGCCCAAGAGACCCAGTACTTC.

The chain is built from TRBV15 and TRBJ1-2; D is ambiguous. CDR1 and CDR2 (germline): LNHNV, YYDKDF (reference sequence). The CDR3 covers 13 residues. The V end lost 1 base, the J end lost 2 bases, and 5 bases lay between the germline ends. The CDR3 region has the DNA TGTGCCACCAGCAGAGGAGTAAACTATGGCTACACCTTC. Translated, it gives CATSRGVNYGYTF.

DNA for the CDR3: TGTGCTAGTGGTTCAGGACAGGGGTTGATGAGTGAAGCTTTCTTT. As protein: CASGSGQGLMSEAFF. The rearrangement links TRBV12-5 to TRBJ1-1, with TRBD1 matching 9 bases. There are 15 residues in the CDR3. In germline, CDR1 is LGHNT, CDR2 FRNRAP. The ends lost 4 bases at V and 7 bases at J; junction bases unmatched: 10.

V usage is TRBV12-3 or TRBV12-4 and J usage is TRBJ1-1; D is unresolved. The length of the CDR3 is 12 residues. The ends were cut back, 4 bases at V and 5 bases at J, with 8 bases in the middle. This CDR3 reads CASSSRETEAFF. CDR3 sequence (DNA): TGTGCCAGCAGTTCCCGGGAGACTGAAGCTTTCTTT.

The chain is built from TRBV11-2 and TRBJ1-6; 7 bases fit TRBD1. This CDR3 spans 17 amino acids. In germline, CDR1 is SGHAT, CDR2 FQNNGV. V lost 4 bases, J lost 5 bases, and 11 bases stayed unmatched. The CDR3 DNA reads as TGTGCCAGCAGCTCTCCCCTGGGACAGTTAGATAATTCACCCCTCCACTTT. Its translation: CASSSPLGQLDNSPLHF.

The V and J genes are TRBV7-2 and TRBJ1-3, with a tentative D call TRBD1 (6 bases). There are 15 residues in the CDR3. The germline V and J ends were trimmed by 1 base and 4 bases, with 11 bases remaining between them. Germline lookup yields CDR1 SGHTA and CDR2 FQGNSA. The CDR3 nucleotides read TGTGCCAGCAGCTTAGAAACAGGGATAGGAAACACCATATATTTT. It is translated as CASSLETGIGNTIYF.

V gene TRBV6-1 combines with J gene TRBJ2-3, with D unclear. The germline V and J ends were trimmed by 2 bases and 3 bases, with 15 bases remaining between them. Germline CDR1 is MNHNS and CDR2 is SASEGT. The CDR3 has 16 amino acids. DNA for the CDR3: TGTGCCAGCAGTGAACTATATACACGGGTTACAGATACGCAGTATTTT. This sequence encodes CASSELYTRVTDTQYF.